This note documents a single T cell receptor (beta chain) sequence. Its antigen is still unknown. The deep-level immunoSEQ assay was used. Per the study methods: ImmunoSEQ yielded junction-only sequences lacking quality scores, so filtering differed. Generated by immunoSEQ multiplex PCR, the TCRdb table keeps only in-frame clones and is missing some. V, J and clone size are those of that table, while D and trimming were read from the DNA. The sample records around 1.9 million clones, around 93% being singletons. The CDR3 is 18 amino acids. CDR1 is MDHEN and CDR2 is SYDVKM in the germline V gene. Between the trimmed V and J ends, which lost 3 bases and 0 bases, there was a span of 18 bases. These data originate in a study of shared clonotypes between healthy human individuals. General study findings and limits: Generation probabilities were higher for clonotypes shared across all four sorted-subset donors than for unshared ones. Depth was large, yet rarefaction showed that sorted-subset sequencing was incomplete.

CD8 cells classed as naive were CD45RO-negative and positively selected for CCR7, excluding terminally differentiated effector memory CD45RA+ cells. V is TRBV28 and J is TRBJ2-4; no definite D call. This TCR came from a man aged 18 to 30 in good health. Some clones in this sample may be carry-over from other donors' samples. The sample consisted of naive CD8+ T cells from PBMCs. CDR3 sequence reads: CASSFRTPYILAKNIQYF. In nucleotides, the CDR3 is TGTGCCAGCAGTTTCAGAACACCTTATATTCTAGCCAAAAACATTCAGTACTTC.